What follows are 16 T cell receptor beta chains derived from one specimen sequenced in a study of OX40 agonist ivuxolimab in advanced cancers. Some clones are missing from TCRdb's copy, which holds only in-frame ones; the method was immunoSEQ multiplex PCR. The table includes roughly 46,000 clones, around 85% detected once. Sequencing was performed on CD4+ or CD8+ T cells sorted from blood, taken in a trial of the OX40 agonist ivuxolimab. The receptors here all came from an adult with an advanced solid tumor such as melanoma, head and neck, liver or kidney cancer.

This clone occurred a few times. J is TRBJ2-7 and V is TRBV18; 11 bases line up with TRBD2. Trimming cost V 4 bases and J 3 bases; bases outside gene matches: 5. Germline V CDR1 and CDR2: KGHSH, LQKENI. The CDR3 is made up of 15 amino acids. CDR3 nucleotide sequence: TGTGCCAGCTCACATACTAGCGGGAGCCACTACGAGCAGTACTTC. Translating it yields CASSHTSGSHYEQYF. The variable domain in full, with the rest retrieved from reference TRBV18 and TRBJ2-7, is NAGVMQNPRHLVRRRGQEARLRCSPMKGHSHVYWYRQLPEEGLKFMVYLQKENIIDESGMPKERFSAEFPKEGPSILRIQQVVRGDSAAYFCASSHTSGSHYEQYFGPGTRLTVT.

The chain carries TRBV19 and TRBJ2-1, with D uncertain. V dropped 4 bases and J dropped 6 bases, with 10 bases sitting between them. The CDR3 runs 13 residues. The germline CDR1 and CDR2 sequences are LNHDA and SQIVND (reference sequence). The CDR3 spells CASSKRVGNEQFF. The CDR3 DNA sequence: TGTGCCAGTAGTAAAAGGGTCGGCAATGAGCAGTTCTTC.

The genes are TRBV5-1 and TRBJ2-5; either TRBD1 or TRBD2 may supply D (5 bases each). Trimming stripped 0 bases from V and 4 bases from J, with 16 bases between. CDR1 and CDR2 from the germline V gene are SGHRS and YFSETQ. This CDR3 contains 16 residues. CDR3 nucleotide sequence: TGCGCCAGCAGCTTGGGGCCCGCTCGGGGACCAGAGACCCAGTACTTC. Amino acids: CASSLGPARGPETQYF.

The chain is built from TRBV7-3 and TRBJ2-3, with TRBD2 matching 9 bases. This CDR3 spans 16 amino acids. Germline CDR1 SGHTA, CDR2 FQGTGA. The V and J ends lost 4 bases and 1 base, in that order; junction bases with no gene match: 6. CDR3 DNA: TGTGCCAGCAGCTCTAATAGCGGGAGCGGCACAGATACGCAGTATTTT. Translation: CASSSNSGSGTDTQYF.

The rearrangement links TRBV25-1 to TRBJ2-1; 7 nucleotides agree with TRBD2. V gave up 0 bases and J gave up 9 bases; unmatched junction bases: 11. This CDR3 spans 16 amino acids. The germline V gene has CDR1 MGHDK and CDR2 SYGVNS. CDR3 bases: TGTGCCAGCAGTGAATATCGGGGGAGGGCTAAGGGTGAGCAGTTCTTC. This gives the protein CASSEYRGRAKGEQFF.

The rearrangement links TRBV11-1 to TRBJ2-7, with 11 bases aligning to TRBD2. CDR3 length: 16 residues. The germline V gene has CDR1 SGHAT and CDR2 FQDESV (reference sequence). The V gene end was trimmed by 5 bases and the J gene end by 2 bases; junction bases not matched to a gene: 8. CDR3 amino acids: CASSKRLAGKTYEQYF. In DNA form, the CDR3 reads TGTGCCAGCAGCAAAAGACTAGCGGGAAAAACCTACGAGCAGTACTTC.

V gene TRBV28 combines with J gene TRBJ1-2; D not certain. The CDR3 has 9 amino acids. V lost 8 bases and J 8 bases, leaving 6 bases between the germline ends. The germline CDR1 and CDR2 sequences are MDHEN and SYDVKM. This chain's CDR3 is CASGKGYTF. Here the CDR3 DNA reads TGTGCCAGCGGTAAGGGCTACACCTTC.

The chain couples TRBV9 to TRBJ1-4; a weak D match, TRBD1 (5 bases). This CDR3 comprises 13 residues. The V end was cut by 4 bases, the J end by 12 bases, with 16 bases between. The germline V gene has CDR1 SGDLS and CDR2 YYNGEE. The CDR3 protein is CASSLGGLGELFF. CDR3 DNA sequence: TGTGCCAGCAGCCTGGGGGGTTTGGGGGAACTGTTTTTT.

V gene TRBV10-2 combines with J gene TRBJ1-1; no clear D gene. The ends were cut back, 6 bases at V and 3 bases at J, with 5 bases in the middle. The length of the CDR3 is 11 residues. Germline V gene sequence: CDR1 WSHSY, CDR2 SAAADI. The CDR3 protein is CASRGHTEAFF. CDR3 DNA sequence: TGCGCCAGCAGGGGTCACACTGAAGCTTTCTTT.

The CDR3 nucleotides are TGTGCCAGCAGCCTCTGGGCCGGGAGCTCTGGAAACACCATATATTTT. It yields the protein CASSLWAGSSGNTIYF. The J gene is TRBJ1-3, the V gene TRBV7-2, with D unclear. Germline V gene lookup returns CDR1 SGHTA and CDR2 FQGNSA. Trimming took 5 bases from V and 0 from J, leaving 14 bases between them. CDR3 length: 16 amino acids.

This clone was counted between two and nine times. The rearrangement links TRBV6-1 to TRBJ1-5; D gene uncertain. Trimming left V 2 bases short and J 3 bases short, with 11 bases between. Germline V CDR1 and CDR2: MNHNS, SASEGT. This CDR3 has 15 amino acids. The CDR3 bases are TGTGCCAGCAGTGAATTGGCAGGAGTCAATCAGCCCCAGCATTTT. This gives the protein CASSELAGVNQPQHF.

V usage is TRBV27 and J usage is TRBJ2-5; TRBD1 or TRBD2 may be the D gene (5 bases each). The germline V gene has CDR1 MNHEY and CDR2 SMNVEV (reference sequence). Trimming cost V 3 bases and J 2 bases, with 10 bases left between them. There are 14 residues in the CDR3. As DNA, the CDR3 is TGTGCCAGCAGTTTTGGGGGAGTACAAGAGACCCAGTACTTC. Amino acid sequence: CASSFGGVQETQYF.

This sequence joins TRBV28 and TRBJ1-2; D is perhaps TRBD1 (6 bases). The V gene's germline CDR1 is MDHEN and CDR2 SYDVKM. The V gene lost 5 bases and the J gene lost 6 bases, with 13 bases spanning the gap. The CDR3 loop spans 13 amino acids. The CDR3 loop reads CASSLQGLNGYTF. Written as DNA, the CDR3 is TGTGCCAGCAGTCTACAGGGTTTGAATGGCTACACCTTC.

The chain couples TRBV29-1 to TRBJ2-5; 9 nucleotides agree with TRBD2. Trimming at V came to 3 bases and at J to 4 bases, leaving 12 bases not matched to a gene. The CDR3 is 16 amino acids. Germline values: CDR1 SQVTM, CDR2 ANQGSEA. This CDR3 reads CSVDGAREGRRETQYF. The CDR3 DNA is TGCAGCGTTGACGGAGCGCGGGAGGGCCGGCGAGAGACCCAGTACTTC. Variable domain in full (rest from reference TRBV29-1 and TRBJ2-5): SAVISQKPSRDICQRGTSLTIQCQVDSQVTMMFWYRQQPGQSLTLIATANQGSEATYESGFVIDKFPISRPNLTFSTLTVSNMSPEDSSIYLCSVDGAREGRRETQYFGPGTRLLVL.

This clone was found a few times. Written as DNA, the CDR3 is TGTGCCAGTAGTATGAGGGGGATGCAGCCCCAGCATTTT. It codes for CASSMRGMQPQHF. V usage is TRBV19 and J usage is TRBJ1-5; D is perhaps TRBD1 (6 bases). V lost 3 bases, J lost 7 bases, and 10 bases lay in between. The CDR3 runs to 13 residues. Looked up from germline, CDR1 is LNHDA and CDR2 is SQIVND (reference sequence).

The gene calls are TRBV18 and TRBJ1-5; 7 positions match TRBD1. There are 13 residues in the CDR3. V gave up 5 bases and J gave up 2 bases; unmatched junction bases: 0. Germline V gene sequence: CDR1 KGHSH, CDR2 LQKENI. CDR3 sequence: CASSDRGNQPQHF. The CDR3 nucleotides are TGTGCCAGCTCAGACAGGGGCAATCAGCCCCAGCATTTT. The variable domain in full, completed from reference TRBV18 and TRBJ1-5, reads NAGVMQNPRHLVRRRGQEARLRCSPMKGHSHVYWYRQLPEEGLKFMVYLQKENIIDESGMPKERFSAEFPKEGPSILRIQQVVRGDSAAYFCASSDRGNQPQHFGDGTRLSIL.